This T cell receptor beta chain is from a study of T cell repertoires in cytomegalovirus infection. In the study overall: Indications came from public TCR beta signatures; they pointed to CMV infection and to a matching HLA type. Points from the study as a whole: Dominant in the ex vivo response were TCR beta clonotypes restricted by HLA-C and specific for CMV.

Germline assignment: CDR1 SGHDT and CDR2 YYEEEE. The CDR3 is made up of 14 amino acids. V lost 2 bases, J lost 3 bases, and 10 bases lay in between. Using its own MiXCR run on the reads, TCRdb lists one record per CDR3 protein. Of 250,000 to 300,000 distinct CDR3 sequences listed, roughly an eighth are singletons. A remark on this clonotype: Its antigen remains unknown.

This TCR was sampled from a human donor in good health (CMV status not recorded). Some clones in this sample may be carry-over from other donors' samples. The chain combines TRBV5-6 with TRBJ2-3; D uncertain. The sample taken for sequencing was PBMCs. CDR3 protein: CASSFPVGTDTQYF. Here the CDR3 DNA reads TGTGCCAGCAGCTTCCCCGTGGGAACAGATACGCAGTATTTT.